One and the same sample provided the 13 T cell receptor beta chains below, sequenced in a study of cytomegalovirus exposure and HLA in healthy donors. The PCR contained 60 Vbeta and 13 Jbeta primers. TCRdb's copy holds only in-frame clones and misses some; the assay was immunoSEQ multiplex PCR. The sample carries around 110,000 clones, over 60% recorded once. The sequenced sample was PBMCs. These receptors were collected from a woman aged 25 to 39 in good health and CMV-seronegative.

The genes are TRBV6-1 and TRBJ1-2; 7 nucleotides line up with TRBD1. Germline CDR1 reads MNHNS; CDR2 reads SASEGT. The CDR3 is 14 amino acids. V trimming: 0 bases; J trimming: 7 bases; junction bases outside the gene matches: 5. In DNA form, the CDR3 reads TGTGCCAGCAGTGAAGCGGGGACAGTTTCTGGCTACACCTTC. Translation: CASSEAGTVSGYTF.

Only a few counts were recorded for this clone. The rearrangement links TRBV28 to TRBJ1-5; D call uncertain. Looked up from germline, CDR1 is MDHEN and CDR2 is SYDVKM. V dropped 3 bases and J dropped 0 bases, with 18 bases sitting between them. CDR3 length: 18 amino acids. The DNA for the CDR3 is TGTGCCAGCAGTTTGGCGGCAGGCGGGTGGTATAGCAATCAGCCCCAGCATTTT. Protein: CASSLAAGGWYSNQPQHF.

V gene TRBV5-1 combines with J gene TRBJ1-1, with D unresolved. Germline CDR1 and CDR2: SGHRS and YFSETQ. Trimming left V 0 bases short and J 1 base short, with 7 bases between. The CDR3 is 14 residues long. In DNA form, the CDR3 reads TGCGCCAGCAGCTTGGCCGCCAGGAACACTGAAGCTTTCTTT. Translating gives CASSLAARNTEAFF.

In its sample, this clone was seen a few times. The rearrangement uses TRBV5-8 and TRBJ2-3; no definite D call. Trimming removed 4 bases from V and 5 bases from J, with 8 bases in between. The CDR3 extends over 12 amino acids. Germline V gene data show CDR1 as SGHTS and CDR2 as YDEGEE. The CDR3 is CASSRRLDTQYF. The CDR3 DNA follows: TGTGCCAGCAGCCGGAGACTAGATACGCAGTATTTT.

This rearrangement joins TRBV27 to TRBJ2-7; D remains unclear. The V gene's germline CDR1 is MNHEY and CDR2 SMNVEV (reference sequence). The CDR3 consists of 12 residues. The CDR3 here is CASGQAHYEQYF. The CDR3 region has the DNA TGTGCGTCTGGGCAGGCCCATTACGAGCAGTACTTC.

The genes are TRBV6-4 and TRBJ1-2, with 7 bases fitting TRBD1. With V trimmed by 4 bases and J by 8 bases, 7 bases remained unmatched. Germline values: CDR1 MRHNA, CDR2 SNTAGT. CDR3 length: 13 amino acids. The CDR3 DNA follows: TGTGCCAGCAGTGCCCGGCAGGGGGAAGGCTACACCTTC. It encodes CASSARQGEGYTF.

The chain joins TRBV7-9 to TRBJ2-3, with TRBD2 identical over 8 bases. CDR1 is SEHNR, CDR2 FQNEAQ, per germline (reference sequence). The CDR3 covers 17 residues. Unmatched junction bases numbered 6, after V lost 1 base and J lost 0 bases. The CDR3 DNA follows: TGTGCCAGCAGCTTAGGGGTAGCGGGACTAAGCACAGATACGCAGTATTTT. This sequence encodes CASSLGVAGLSTDTQYF.

V usage is TRBV7-2 and J usage is TRBJ2-3; D not certain. The CDR3 covers 14 residues. CDR1 SGHTA and CDR2 FQGNSA come from the germline V gene. The V and J ends lost 4 bases and 5 bases respectively, with 13 bases between them. DNA for the CDR3: TGTGCCAGCAGCTCCGTCCCCGCGGTAGATACGCAGTATTTT. Translating it yields CASSSVPAVDTQYF.

The gene calls are TRBV10-3 and TRBJ1-2; 7 nucleotides match TRBD1. Germline V CDR1 and CDR2: ENHRY, SYGVKD. This CDR3 is 17 amino acids long. Unmatched junction bases numbered 14, after V lost 4 bases and J lost 3 bases. The CDR3 here is CAISGPRQGGSYYGYTF. The DNA of the CDR3 is TGTGCCATCAGTGGCCCTCGACAGGGAGGCTCTTACTATGGCTACACCTTC.

The chain is built from TRBV19 and TRBJ1-5; 9 bases line up with TRBD1. V was clipped by 9 bases and J by 5 bases; unmatched bases: 5. Germline CDR1 reads LNHDA; CDR2 reads SQIVND (reference sequence). The CDR3 contains 13 residues. The CDR3 sequence is CASKDRGDQPQHF. As DNA, the CDR3 is TGTGCCAGCAAAGACAGGGGGGATCAGCCCCAGCATTTT.

Comments on this clone: Other DNA sequences in the sample encode the same CDR3. The V call is TRBV6-5, the J call TRBJ1-1, with D unclear. The CDR3 length is 14 residues. V lost 5 bases and J 5 bases, leaving 15 bases between the germline ends. Germline V lookup: CDR1 MNHEY, CDR2 SVGAGI. Here the CDR3 reads CASSPGWEGTEAFF. DNA for the CDR3: TGTGCCAGCAGTCCTGGGTGGGAGGGTACTGAAGCTTTCTTT.

This rearrangement joins TRBV30 to TRBJ2-7, with a weak D call TRBD1 (6 bases). The CDR3 is 14 residues long. Germline CDR1 is GTSNPN and CDR2 is SVGIG (reference sequence). Trimming shortened V by 4 bases and J by 5 bases, and 18 bases separated the two germline ends. The CDR3 coding sequence is TGTGCCTGGATTCACAAATACAGGGATAACGAGCAGTACTTC. Its protein product is CAWIHKYRDNEQYF.

The gene calls are TRBV5-4 and TRBJ1-1; 11 positions match TRBD1. This CDR3 has 14 residues. CDR1 and CDR2 (germline): SGHNT, YYREEE (reference sequence). Losses at the gene ends were 4 bases for V and 3 bases for J; bases not matched to a gene: 2. Here the CDR3 DNA reads TGTGCCAGCAGCCGGGGACAGGGGGACACTGAAGCTTTCTTT. This sequence encodes CASSRGQGDTEAFF. Full variable domain (rest looked up from reference TRBV5-4 and TRBJ1-1): ETGVTQSPTHLIKTRGQQVTLRCSSQSGHNTVSWYQQALGQGPQFIFQYYREEENGRGNFPPRFSGLQFPNYSSELNVNALELDDSALYLCASSRGQGDTEAFFGQGTRLTVV.